The 15 T cell receptor beta chains below come from one sample, sequenced in a study of glioma-infiltrating T cells. Amplification of TCR alpha and beta CDR3 regions from RNA used iRepertoire nested multiplex PCR. TCRdb reprocessed the multiplex PCR reads with MiXCR, giving one entry per CDR3 protein. Of around 120,000 distinct CDR3 sequences listed, 24% are singletons. The specimen was glioma tissue, nonneoplastic brain tissue, or PBMCs (not recorded which). These receptors came from a human donor with low-grade glioma or glioblastoma, undergoing nonglioma brain surgery, or in good health (not recorded which).

This clonotype was picked up many times. The chain recombines TRBV28 with TRBJ1-6; no reliable D call. CDR1 is MDHEN and CDR2 is SYDVKM in the germline V gene. CDR3 length: 14 amino acids. V was cut by 7 bases and J by 6 bases, with 13 bases left in between. Here the CDR3 reads CASTTQGPNSPLHF. As DNA, the CDR3 is TGTGCCAGCACCACACAAGGACCTAATTCACCCCTCCACTTT.

This chain links TRBV4-2 with TRBJ2-5, with TRBD2 identical over 10 bases. V was clipped by 0 bases and J by 4 bases; unmatched bases: 8. Looked up from germline, CDR1 is LGHNA and CDR2 is YNFKEQ. The CDR3 is 17 residues long. For the CDR3, the DNA is TGTGCCAGCAGCCAAGATCTGAAGCGGGGGGGCGTAGAGACCCAGTACTTC. It translates to CASSQDLKRGGVETQYF.

This clonotype occurred a few times. V and J are TRBV7-9 and TRBJ2-5, with D perhaps TRBD1 or TRBD2 (5 bases each). V lost 5 bases, J lost 4 bases, and 14 bases lay in between. Germline CDR1 and CDR2: SEHNR and FQNEAQ (reference sequence). The CDR3 extends over 14 amino acids. CDR3 protein: CASSRWGSGETQYF. CDR3 bases: TGTGCCAGCAGCCGGTGGGGGTCGGGAGAGACCCAGTACTTC.

In its sample, this clonotype was seen many times. This sequence joins TRBV20-1 and TRBJ1-5; TRBD1 is a possible D gene (5 bases). Between the trimmed V and J ends, which lost 3 bases and 3 bases, there was a span of 9 bases. Germline V gives CDR1 DFQATT, CDR2 SNEGSKA (reference sequence). The CDR3 is 13 amino acids. This CDR3 is CSASQGPNQPQHF. The CDR3 DNA is TGCAGTGCTAGTCAGGGACCCAATCAGCCCCAGCATTTT.

There are many counts of this clonotype. The gene calls are TRBV20-1 and TRBJ2-3, with D unclear. V dropped 4 bases and J dropped 4 bases, with 6 bases sitting between them. The germline V gene has CDR1 DFQATT and CDR2 SNEGSKA (reference sequence). The length of the CDR3 is 11 residues. The CDR3, as DNA: TGCAGTGCTAAGCTGGCAGATACGCAGTATTTT. Amino acids: CSAKLADTQYF.

The sample holds many counts of this clonotype. The V call is TRBV28, the J call TRBJ2-5; TRBD1 is a possible D gene (6 bases). The CDR3 is 13 residues long. V lost 6 bases to trimming and J lost 10 bases, with 18 bases between them. Per germline, CDR1 MDHEN and CDR2 SYDVKM. CDR3 residues: CASRDSRPWVQYF. The CDR3 coding sequence is TGTGCCAGCAGGGACAGTCGCCCTTGGGTCCAGTACTTC.

The chain carries TRBV20-1 and TRBJ1-6, with D maybe TRBD1 (5 bases). The CDR3 totals 13 residues. CDR1 DFQATT and CDR2 SNEGSKA come from the germline V gene (reference sequence). V was shortened by 5 bases and J by 11 bases, with 16 bases between the two germline ends. The CDR3 DNA follows: TGCAGTGCTTTCAGGCTTGAGGGGACACCCCTCCACTTT. This encodes CSAFRLEGTPLHF.

This clonotype was picked up many times. The genes are TRBV20-1 and TRBJ2-7; D is possibly TRBD2 (6 bases). Per the germline V gene, CDR1 is DFQATT and CDR2 is SNEGSKA (reference sequence). Trimming pared 3 bases from V and 2 bases from J, leaving 11 bases between. The CDR3 is 13 residues long. The CDR3 nucleotides read TGCAGTGCTAGGTTCGGGGGAACCTACGAGCAGTACGTC. Protein product: CSARFGGTYEQYV.

Only a few counts were recorded for this clonotype. This chain joins TRBV18 and TRBJ2-1, with a possible D match to TRBD1 (6 bases). This CDR3 spans 15 amino acids. Between the trimmed V and J ends, which lost 6 bases and 6 bases, there was a span of 18 bases. Germline lookup yields CDR1 KGHSH and CDR2 LQKENI. CDR3 residues: CASSPPDSFLNEQFF. In DNA, the CDR3 is TGTGCCAGCTCCCCCCCGGACAGCTTCCTCAATGAGCAGTTCTTC.

The table lists this clonotype with many counts. V gene TRBV27 combines with J gene TRBJ2-7; D is uncertain. There are 13 residues in the CDR3. V was pared by 7 bases and J by 8 bases, with 18 bases between. Germline lookup yields CDR1 MNHEY and CDR2 SMNVEV (reference sequence). The CDR3 region is CASILRARSQQYV. CDR3 nucleotides: TGTGCCAGCATCCTCCGAGCCCGGTCGCAGCAGTACGTC.

This clonotype was seen a handful of times. The chain recombines TRBV7-9 with TRBJ2-3; the match to TRBD1 covers 7 bases. CDR3 length equals 14 residues. Looked up from germline, CDR1 is SEHNR and CDR2 is FQNEAQ (reference sequence). Germline trimming cut 3 bases from V and 4 bases from J; bases unmatched to any gene: 4. CDR3 DNA: TGTGCCAGCAGCTTTACAGGGGCCGCAGATACGCAGTATTTT. Translated: CASSFTGAADTQYF.

This clonotype occurred a few times. V gene TRBV20-1 combines with J gene TRBJ2-7; D might be TRBD1 (6 bases). The germline V and J ends were trimmed by 1 base and 6 bases, with 10 bases remaining between them. This CDR3 has 12 residues. Germline V gives CDR1 DFQATT, CDR2 SNEGSKA (reference sequence). The CDR3 loop reads CSARGQVAEQYV. DNA for the CDR3: TGCAGTGCTAGAGGACAGGTTGCCGAGCAGTACGTC.

This chain uses TRBV12-3 or TRBV12-4 with TRBJ2-2; the D is unclear. Trimming stripped 5 bases from V and 6 bases from J, with 19 bases between. The CDR3 contains 16 residues. CDR3 bases: TGTGCCAGCAGTACGTTGCTAGGTGGGCTAGCCGGGGAGCTGTTTTTT. Translating gives CASSTLLGGLAGELFF.

This clonotype appeared many times. CDR3 region: CASGGGGGSTDTQYF. The CDR3 coding sequence is TGTGCCTCAGGCGGCGGGGGGGGAAGCACAGATACGCAGTATTTT. This chain uses TRBV6-2 or TRBV6-3 with TRBJ2-3; 9 bases line up with TRBD2. The CDR3 is made up of 15 amino acids. The germline V gene has CDR1 MNHEY and CDR2 SVGEGT. Trimming cost V 11 bases and J 0 bases; bases outside gene matches: 9.

The rearrangement joins TRBV3-1 to TRBJ2-5, with TRBD1 matching 10 bases. The CDR3 sequence is 15 residues long. Germline CDR1 is LGHDT and CDR2 is YNNKEL (reference sequence). The junction had 7 bases not matched to a gene; V was cut back by 5 bases and J by 4 bases. The CDR3 reads CASSYDRGRGETQYF. DNA of the CDR3: TGTGCCAGCAGCTACGACAGGGGGCGAGGAGAGACCCAGTACTTC.